The 23 T cell receptor beta chains in this list originate from one sample, sequenced in a study of T-cell reconstitution after alpha-beta-depleted transplantation in children. Study outcomes and limitations: In patients about two months after transplant, alpha-beta T cells reportedly arose from several hundred expanded graft clones.

During its preparation, the TCRbeta library received unique molecular identifiers. TCRdb reprocessed the PCR reads with MiXCR, giving one entry per CDR3 protein. The sample holds 32,000 or so distinct CDR3 sequences, around 7% seen once. These receptors have no known antigen. The specimen comprised peripheral blood, sampled 60 days after TCRalphabeta/CD19-depleted stem cell transplant. The source of these receptors is a child younger than two who had a stem cell transplant for acute myeloid leukemia, so the T cells may come from the graft donor.

The V gene is TRBV7-2, the J gene TRBJ1-5; D perhaps matches TRBD1 (5 bases). Germline-derived CDR1 and CDR2 are SGHTA and FQGNSA. CDR3 length: 15 residues. Trimming pared 3 bases from V and 1 base from J, leaving 10 bases between. This CDR3 reads CASSLRQRSNQPQHF. CDR3 nucleotide sequence: TGTGCCAGCAGCTTGAGACAGCGAAGCAATCAGCCCCAGCATTTT.

The table lists this clonotype with many counts. The chain has TRBV6-2 or TRBV6-3 and TRBJ2-3; 9 nucleotides agree with TRBD2. The germline gives CDR1 MNHEY, CDR2 SVGEGT. This CDR3 is built from 15 residues. The J segment lost 6 bases and the V segment lost 6 bases, leaving 10 bases of the junction unmatched. The CDR3 reads CASSLAGIRSDTQYF. The CDR3 DNA is TGTGCCAGCAGCCTAGCGGGAATAAGGTCTGATACGCAGTATTTT.

This clonotype was seen ten or more times. The CDR3 coding sequence is TGTGCCAGCAGCTTAGGGTTGGGACCTGAAGCTTTCTTT. It yields the protein CASSLGLGPEAFF. The rearrangement links TRBV7-9 to TRBJ1-1; TRBD1 might be the D (5 bases). Germline V gene lookup returns CDR1 SEHNR and CDR2 FQNEAQ (reference sequence). This CDR3 comprises 13 residues. V was trimmed by 1 base and J by 6 bases, leaving 9 bases between them.

Many counts were recorded for this clonotype. This sequence joins TRBV25-1 and TRBJ1-1; D not resolved. Per the germline V gene, CDR1 is MGHDK and CDR2 is SYGVNS. The CDR3 extends over 12 amino acids. The V end lost 6 bases, the J end lost 6 bases, and 11 bases lay between the germline ends. Here the CDR3 reads CASRSPYAEAFF. The CDR3 nucleotides are TGTGCCAGCAGAAGCCCTTATGCTGAAGCTTTCTTT.

In its sample, this clonotype was seen many times. J is TRBJ2-5 and V is TRBV7-2, with TRBD2 as a possible D gene (6 bases). CDR3 size: 15 residues. Trimming removed 4 bases from V and 1 base from J, with 13 bases in between. Germline V gives CDR1 SGHTA, CDR2 FQGNSA. This CDR3 is CASSYYGGIQETQYF. As DNA, the CDR3 is TGTGCCAGCAGCTATTACGGGGGAATCCAAGAGACCCAGTACTTC.

Many counts were recorded for this clonotype. The chain recombines TRBV4-2 with TRBJ2-7, with D tentatively TRBD2 (5 bases). There are 14 residues in the CDR3. V was shortened by 0 bases and J by 5 bases, with 11 bases between the two germline ends. Germline V gene sequence: CDR1 LGHNA, CDR2 YNFKEQ. This CDR3 is CASSQDPGWNEQYF. DNA for the CDR3: TGTGCCAGCAGCCAAGACCCGGGGTGGAACGAGCAGTACTTC.

This clonotype was found a few times. V and J are TRBV5-1 and TRBJ2-7; 8 bases are shared with TRBD1. The CDR3 consists of 15 residues. J lost 3 bases, V lost 6 bases, and 11 bases had no gene match. Germline CDR1 reads SGHRS; CDR2 reads YFSETQ. CDR3 sequence reads: CASTPGAGGNYEQYF. The CDR3 DNA reads TGCGCCAGCACCCCTGGGGCAGGGGGCAACTACGAGCAGTACTTC.

This clonotype was seen only a few times. This chain connects TRBV11-2 to TRBJ1-3, with D hard to call. The V gene lost 5 bases and the J gene lost 6 bases, with 14 bases spanning the gap. Germline V gene lookup returns CDR1 SGHAT and CDR2 FQNNGV. The CDR3 runs to 14 residues. The CDR3 reads CASSHGDPINTIYF. Here the CDR3 DNA reads TGTGCCAGCAGCCACGGCGACCCGATAAACACCATATATTTT.

This clonotype appeared many times. The rearrangement links TRBV24-1 to TRBJ2-2; D remains unclear. CDR1 is KGHDR, CDR2 SFDVKD, per germline. This CDR3 comprises 12 residues. V was trimmed by 2 bases and J by 6 bases, leaving 3 bases between them. CDR3: CATSDYPGELFF. The CDR3 region has the DNA TGTGCCACCAGTGATTACCCCGGGGAGCTGTTTTTT.

This clonotype was detected many times. This CDR3 is CASRRGGGREKLFF. The CDR3 DNA is TGTGCCAGCAGAAGGGGCGGAGGAAGAGAAAAACTGTTTTTT. The chain couples TRBV2 to TRBJ1-4, with a possible D match to TRBD1 (5 bases). Trimming took 6 bases from V and 8 from J, leaving 16 bases between them. Germline-derived CDR1 and CDR2 are SNHLY and FYNNEI. The CDR3 spans 14 residues.

This clonotype has at least ten counts. This sequence joins TRBV28 and TRBJ1-1; 7 bases map to TRBD1. V lost 1 base and J lost 5; bases outside the gene matches: 13. The CDR3 is made up of 17 amino acids. Germline V CDR1 and CDR2: MDHEN, SYDVKM. The CDR3 sequence is CASSLSPPWTGLTEAFF. In nucleotides, the CDR3 is TGTGCCAGCAGTTTATCTCCTCCGTGGACAGGTCTGACTGAAGCTTTCTTT.

This clonotype was seen many times. This chain joins TRBV24-1 and TRBJ2-7; 8 bases are shared with TRBD1. Losses at the gene ends were 1 base for V and 6 bases for J; bases not matched to a gene: 7. This CDR3 is built from 15 residues. The germline CDR1 and CDR2 sequences are KGHDR and SFDVKD. The CDR3 protein is CATSDLRDRLGEQYF. The CDR3 nucleotides are TGTGCCACCAGTGATTTAAGGGACAGGCTTGGCGAGCAGTACTTC.

At least ten counts were recorded for this clonotype. The CDR3 sequence is CASSVGRGAHEQFF. The CDR3, as DNA: TGTGCCAGCAGCGTAGGTAGGGGGGCCCATGAGCAGTTCTTC. The chain recombines TRBV9 with TRBJ2-1; TRBD1 or TRBD2 may be the D gene (6 bases each). The germline gives CDR1 SGDLS, CDR2 YYNGEE. The CDR3 length is 14 residues. V was shortened by 0 bases and J by 8 bases, with 12 bases between the two germline ends. Supplemented by reference TRBV9 and TRBJ2-1, the full variable domain reads DSGVTQTPKHLITATGQRVTLRCSPRSGDLSVYWYQQSLDQGLQFLIQYYNGEERAKGNILERFSAQQFPDLHSELNLSSLELGDSALYFCASSVGRGAHEQFFGPGTRLTVL.

This clonotype was counted at least ten times. The V and J genes are TRBV7-9 and TRBJ2-6, with D possibly TRBD2 on 6 matching bases. V gave up 3 bases and J gave up 1 base, with 7 bases separating them. Germline V gene lookup returns CDR1 SEHNR and CDR2 FQNEAQ (reference sequence). The CDR3 runs 15 residues. CDR3 protein: CASSLGTSGANVLTF. The CDR3 bases are TGTGCCAGCAGCTTGGGGACTTCTGGGGCCAACGTCCTGACTTTC.

This clonotype was counted between two and nine times. In DNA form, the CDR3 reads TGTGCCAGTATGTGGGAGAACACCGGGGAGCTGTTTTTT. Protein product: CASMWENTGELFF. The V gene is TRBV19, the J gene TRBJ2-2, with D hard to call. Germline CDR1 is LNHDA and CDR2 is SQIVND (reference sequence). The ends were cut back, 7 bases at V and 1 base at J, with 7 bases in the middle. There are 13 residues in the CDR3.

The sample holds many counts of this clonotype. The V gene is TRBV5-1, the J gene TRBJ2-7; maybe TRBD1 (7 bases). Looked up from germline, CDR1 is SGHRS and CDR2 is YFSETQ. V lost 3 bases and J 2 bases, leaving 24 bases between the germline ends. The CDR3 is made up of 18 amino acids. CDR3 coding DNA: TGCGCCAGCAGCTATAGAGGGGGACAGCGGGCCTCGGCCTACGAGCAGTACTTC. This codes for CASSYRGGQRASAYEQYF.

This clonotype has a count of ten or more. The genes are TRBV7-8 and TRBJ2-1, with TRBD1 identical over 9 bases. Trimming cost V 5 bases and J 7 bases; bases outside gene matches: 3. The germline gives CDR1 SGHVS, CDR2 FQNEAQ. The CDR3 extends over 13 amino acids. The CDR3 region is CASSRDRENEQFF. CDR3 DNA sequence: TGTGCCAGCAGCCGGGACAGGGAAAATGAGCAGTTCTTC.

This clonotype showed up many times. The chain employs TRBV9 and TRBJ2-5, with D possibly being TRBD1 (7 bases). CDR1 SGDLS and CDR2 YYNGEE come from the germline V gene. Trimming stripped 0 bases from V and 5 bases from J, with 14 bases between. CDR3 size: 15 residues. DNA of the CDR3: TGTGCCAGCAGCGTAGGTGGAGGGGGCACCGAGACCCAGTACTTC. Translation: CASSVGGGGTETQYF.

This clonotype was observed many times. The rearrangement links TRBV4-3 to TRBJ2-3; no clear D. Trimming took off 10 bases at V and 1 base at J, with 18 bases between the two ends. This CDR3 comprises 15 residues. The germline gives CDR1 LGHNA, CDR2 YSLEER. This CDR3 reads CATTETILGTDTQYF. In nucleotides, the CDR3 is TGCGCCACCACCGAAACTATCCTAGGCACAGATACGCAGTATTTT.

In its sample, this clonotype was seen many times. The rearrangement links TRBV4-3 to TRBJ2-1; D is uncertain. V lost 5 bases to trimming and J lost 8 bases, with 13 bases between them. From germline, CDR1 is LGHNA and CDR2 YSLEER. This CDR3 is built from 13 residues. Here the CDR3 DNA reads TGCGCCAGCAGCTTGGAGCCCTGGGATGAGCAGTTCTTC. It encodes CASSLEPWDEQFF.

This clonotype showed up many times. The rearrangement joins TRBV28 to TRBJ2-7, with 8 bases aligning to TRBD2. V trimming: 6 bases; J trimming: 6 bases; junction bases outside the gene matches: 13. The V gene's germline CDR1 is MDHEN and CDR2 SYDVKM. This CDR3 region has 15 residues. The CDR3 sequence: CASSRGGPVQFEQYF. The DNA of the CDR3 is TGTGCCAGCAGCCGGGGGGGACCGGTCCAGTTCGAGCAGTACTTC.

This clonotype appeared many times. This chain links TRBV28 with TRBJ1-6; 10 bases fit TRBD1. CDR1 is MDHEN and CDR2 is SYDVKM in the germline V gene. The CDR3 spans 15 residues. V was pared by 6 bases and J by 18 bases, with 17 bases of the junction left unmatched. CDR3 in amino acids: CASSSTGTGEKKSHF. The CDR3 region has the DNA TGTGCCAGCAGCTCCACCGGGACAGGGGAAAAAAAGTCCCACTTT.

The sample holds many counts of this clonotype. The chain carries TRBV29-1 and TRBJ1-3, with D unresolved. Germline V gives CDR1 SQVTM, CDR2 ANQGSEA. This CDR3 region has 10 residues. The V gene lost 4 bases and the J gene lost 6 bases, with 4 bases spanning the gap. In DNA, the CDR3 is TGCAGCGTTGGAGAAAACACCATATATTTT. This gives the protein CSVGENTIYF.